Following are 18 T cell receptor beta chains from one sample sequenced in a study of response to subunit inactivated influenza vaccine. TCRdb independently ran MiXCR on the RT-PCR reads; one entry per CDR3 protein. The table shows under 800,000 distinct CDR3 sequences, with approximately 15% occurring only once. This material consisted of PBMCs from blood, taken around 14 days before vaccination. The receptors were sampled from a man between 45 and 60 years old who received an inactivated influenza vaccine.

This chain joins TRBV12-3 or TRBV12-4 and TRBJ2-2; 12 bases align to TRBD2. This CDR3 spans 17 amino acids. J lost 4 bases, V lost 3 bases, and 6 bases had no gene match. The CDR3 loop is CASSLETSGGVTGELFF. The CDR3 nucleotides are TGTGCCAGCAGTTTGGAGACTAGCGGGGGTGTCACCGGGGAGCTGTTTTTT.

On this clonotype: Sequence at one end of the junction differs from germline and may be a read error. This chain's CDR3 is CASSVDRATGELSF. The CDR3 DNA sequence: TGCGCCAGCAGCGTAGACAGGGCCACCGGGGAGCTGTCTTTT. This chain joins TRBV4-1 and TRBJ2-2; 7 bases are a match to TRBD1. The CDR3 runs to 14 residues. Germline V gene sequence: CDR1 MGHRA, CDR2 YSYEKL.

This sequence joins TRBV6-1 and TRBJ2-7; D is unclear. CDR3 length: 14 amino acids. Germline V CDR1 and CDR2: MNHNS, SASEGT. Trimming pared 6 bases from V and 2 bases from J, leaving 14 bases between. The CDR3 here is CASSPHYRAYEQYF. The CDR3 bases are TGTGCCAGCAGCCCACATTACCGCGCCTACGAGCAGTACTTC.

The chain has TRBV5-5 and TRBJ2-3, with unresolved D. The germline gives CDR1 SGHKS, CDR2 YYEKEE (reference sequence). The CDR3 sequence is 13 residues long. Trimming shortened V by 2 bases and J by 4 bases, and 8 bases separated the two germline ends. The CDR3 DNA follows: TGTGCCAGCAGCTTAACATCCCCAGATACGCAGTATTTT. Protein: CASSLTSPDTQYF.

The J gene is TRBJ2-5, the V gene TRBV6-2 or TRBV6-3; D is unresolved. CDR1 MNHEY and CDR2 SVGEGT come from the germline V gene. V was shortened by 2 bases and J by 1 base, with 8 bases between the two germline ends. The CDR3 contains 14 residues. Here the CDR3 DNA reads TGTGCCAGCAGTTACGCGGCATCCCAAGAGACCCAGTACTTC. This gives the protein CASSYAASQETQYF.

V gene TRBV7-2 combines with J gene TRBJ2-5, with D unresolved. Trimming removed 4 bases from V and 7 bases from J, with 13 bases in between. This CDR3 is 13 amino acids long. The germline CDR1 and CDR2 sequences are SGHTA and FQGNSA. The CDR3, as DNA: TGTGCCAGCAGCTCGGACCGGACGGGGACCCAGTACTTC. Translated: CASSSDRTGTQYF.

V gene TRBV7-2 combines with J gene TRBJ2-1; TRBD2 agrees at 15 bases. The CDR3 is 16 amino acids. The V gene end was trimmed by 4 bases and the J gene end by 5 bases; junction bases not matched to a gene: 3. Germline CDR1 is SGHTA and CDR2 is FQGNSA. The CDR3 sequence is CASSWTSGGGNNEQFF. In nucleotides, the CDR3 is TGTGCCAGCAGCTGGACTAGCGGGGGGGGTAACAATGAGCAGTTCTTC.

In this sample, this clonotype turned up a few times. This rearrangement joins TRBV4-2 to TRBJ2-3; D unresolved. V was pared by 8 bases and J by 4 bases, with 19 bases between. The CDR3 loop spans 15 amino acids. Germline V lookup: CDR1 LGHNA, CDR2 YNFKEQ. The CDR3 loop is CASPATQEGPDTQYF. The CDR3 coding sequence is TGTGCCAGCCCAGCCACCCAAGAAGGACCAGATACGCAGTATTTT.

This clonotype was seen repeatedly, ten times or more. The CDR3 DNA reads as TGTGCCAGCAGCTTCGGGGCGGGAGAGCAGTACTTC. Its protein is CASSFGAGEQYF. The chain is built from TRBV11-2 and TRBJ2-7, with TRBD2 as a possible D gene (6 bases). Looked up from germline, CDR1 is SGHAT and CDR2 is FQNNGV. V gave up 3 bases and J gave up 7 bases, with 10 bases separating them. The CDR3 extends over 12 amino acids.

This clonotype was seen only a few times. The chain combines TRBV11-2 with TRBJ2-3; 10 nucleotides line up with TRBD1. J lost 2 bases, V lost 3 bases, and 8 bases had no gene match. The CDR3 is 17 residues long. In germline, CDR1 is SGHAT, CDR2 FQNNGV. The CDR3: CASSFFGGTGDTDTQYF. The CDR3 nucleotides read TGTGCCAGCAGCTTCTTTGGCGGGACAGGGGACACAGATACGCAGTATTTT. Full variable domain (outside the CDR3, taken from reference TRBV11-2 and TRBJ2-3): EAGVAQSPRYKIIEKRQSVAFWCNPISGHATLYWYQQILGQGPKLLIQFQNNGVVDDSQLPKDRFSAERLKGVDSTLKIQPAKLEDSAVYLCASSFFGGTGDTDTQYFGPGTRLTVL.

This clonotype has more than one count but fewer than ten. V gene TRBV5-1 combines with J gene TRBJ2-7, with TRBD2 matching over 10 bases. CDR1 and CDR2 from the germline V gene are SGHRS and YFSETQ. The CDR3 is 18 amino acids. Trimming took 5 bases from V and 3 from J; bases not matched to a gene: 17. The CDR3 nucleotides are TGCGCCAGCAGAACGCGCCCCCTTGGGACTAGCGTAAACTACGAGCAGTACTTC. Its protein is CASRTRPLGTSVNYEQYF.

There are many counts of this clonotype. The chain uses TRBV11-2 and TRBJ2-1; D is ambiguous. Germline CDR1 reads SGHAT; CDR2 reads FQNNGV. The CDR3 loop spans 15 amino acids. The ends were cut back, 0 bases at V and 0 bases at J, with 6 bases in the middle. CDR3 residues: CASSLEVRSYNEQFF. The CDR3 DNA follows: TGTGCCAGCAGCTTAGAGGTCCGCTCCTACAATGAGCAGTTCTTC.

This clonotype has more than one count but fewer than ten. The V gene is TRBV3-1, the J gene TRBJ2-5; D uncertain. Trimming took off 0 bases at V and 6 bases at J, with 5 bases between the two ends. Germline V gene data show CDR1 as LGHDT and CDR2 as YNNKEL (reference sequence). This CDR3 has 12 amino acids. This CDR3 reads CASSQDKQTQYF. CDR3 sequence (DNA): TGTGCCAGCAGCCAAGATAAGCAGACCCAGTACTTC.

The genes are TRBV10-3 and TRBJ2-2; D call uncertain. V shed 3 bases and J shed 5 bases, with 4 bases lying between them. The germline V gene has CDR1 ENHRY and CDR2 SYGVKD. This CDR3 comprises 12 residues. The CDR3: CAISDGTGELFF. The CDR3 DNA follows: TGTGCCATCAGTGACGGTACCGGGGAGCTGTTTTTT.

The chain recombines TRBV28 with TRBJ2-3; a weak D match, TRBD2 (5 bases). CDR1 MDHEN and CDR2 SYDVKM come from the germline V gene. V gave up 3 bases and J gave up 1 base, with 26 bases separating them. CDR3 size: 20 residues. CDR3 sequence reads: CASSFDPKSPWTEGTDTQYF. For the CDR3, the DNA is TGTGCCAGCAGTTTCGACCCAAAGTCCCCCTGGACGGAGGGCACAGATACGCAGTATTTT.

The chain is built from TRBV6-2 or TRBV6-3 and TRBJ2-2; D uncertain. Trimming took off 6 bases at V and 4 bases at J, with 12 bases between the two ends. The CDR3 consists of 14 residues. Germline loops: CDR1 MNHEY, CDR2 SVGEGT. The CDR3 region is CASSQDLTTGELFF. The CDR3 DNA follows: TGTGCCAGCAGCCAGGACCTCACCACCGGGGAGCTGTTTTTT.

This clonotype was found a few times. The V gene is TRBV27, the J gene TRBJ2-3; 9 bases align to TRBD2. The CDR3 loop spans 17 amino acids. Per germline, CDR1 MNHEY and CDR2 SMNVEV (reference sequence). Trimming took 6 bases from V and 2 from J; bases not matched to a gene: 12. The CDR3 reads CASSLDMAGGYTDTQYF. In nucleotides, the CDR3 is TGTGCCAGCAGCCTGGATATGGCGGGGGGGTACACAGATACGCAGTATTTT.

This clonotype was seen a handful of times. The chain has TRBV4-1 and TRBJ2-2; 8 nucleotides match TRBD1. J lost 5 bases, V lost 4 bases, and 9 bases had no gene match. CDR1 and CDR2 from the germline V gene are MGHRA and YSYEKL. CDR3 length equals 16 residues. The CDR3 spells CASSPIRTGMTGELFF. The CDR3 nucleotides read TGCGCCAGCAGCCCTATTCGGACAGGGATGACCGGGGAGCTGTTTTTT.